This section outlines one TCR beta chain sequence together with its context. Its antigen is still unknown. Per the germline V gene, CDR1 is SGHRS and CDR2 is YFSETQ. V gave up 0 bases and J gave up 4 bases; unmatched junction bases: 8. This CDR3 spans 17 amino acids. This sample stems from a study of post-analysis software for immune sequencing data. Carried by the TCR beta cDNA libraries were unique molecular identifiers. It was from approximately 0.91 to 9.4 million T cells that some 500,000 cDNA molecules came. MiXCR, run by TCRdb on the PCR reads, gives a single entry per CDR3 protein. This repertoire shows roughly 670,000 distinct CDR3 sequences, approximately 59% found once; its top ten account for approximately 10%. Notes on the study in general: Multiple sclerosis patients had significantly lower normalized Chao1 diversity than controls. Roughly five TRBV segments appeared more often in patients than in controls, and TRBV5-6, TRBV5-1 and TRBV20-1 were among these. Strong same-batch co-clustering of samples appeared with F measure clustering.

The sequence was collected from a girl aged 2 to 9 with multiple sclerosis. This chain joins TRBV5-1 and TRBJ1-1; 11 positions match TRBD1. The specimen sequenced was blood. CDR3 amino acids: CASSLGGQGARSTEAFF. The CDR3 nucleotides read TGCGCCAGCAGCTTGGGCGGACAGGGGGCGAGGAGCACTGAAGCTTTCTTT.